These T cell receptor beta chains were read from a single sample in a study of human T cells and chemical hapten exposure. TCRdb redid the calling of the RACE reads with MiXCR, one entry per CDR3 protein. Of 150,000 to 200,000 distinct CDR3 sequences in the sample, 25% to 35% are singletons; the top ten hold roughly 3%. Sample: whole blood, taken in connection with sensitization to the hapten diphenylcyclopropenone (DPC). Source of these receptors: a woman aged 30 to 39 with alopecia areata. Some clones in this sample may be carry-over from other donors' samples. CDR3s include the opening cysteine and the closing phenylalanine or tryptophan. D genes are given only for firm matches. Clone size appears in some rows only: once, few, many, or a class for an expanded clone.

TRBJ2-5 | TRBV4-3 | 16 | NA | NA | CASSQGIERWRETQYF | TGCGCCAGCAGCCAAGGGATAGAACGCTGGCGAGAGACCCAGTACTTC
TRBJ2-1 | TRBV29-1 | 15 | NA | NA | CSVEEFGQSYNEQFF | TGCAGCGTTGAAGAATTCGGACAATCCTACAATGAGCAGTTCTTC
TRBJ1-1 | TRBV2 | 12 | TRBD1 | few | CAAGTGDTEAFF | TGTGCCGCCGGGACAGGGGACACTGAAGCTTTCTTT
TRBJ2-1 | TRBV6-6 | 16 | NA | few | CASRRRHREVGNEQFF | TGTGCCAGCAGAAGACGACACAGGGAAGTGGGCAATGAGCAGTTCTTC
TRBJ1-1 | TRBV10-3 | 14 | NA | NA | CAISEGRENTEAFF | TGTGCCATCAGTGAAGGCAGGGAGAACACTGAAGCTTTCTTT
TRBJ1-6 | TRBV7-9 | 16 | TRBD1 | NA | CASSLPDRGKRSPLHF | TGTGCCAGCAGCTTACCGGACAGGGGGAAGAGGTCACCCCTCCACTTT
TRBJ1-6 | TRBV4-3 | 16 | TRBD1 | NA | CASSQGVGQGNSPLHF | TGCGCCAGCAGCCAAGGAGTGGGACAGGGGAATTCACCCCTCCACTTT
TRBJ2-1 | TRBV25-1 | 12 | NA | few | CASSTQGIEQFF | TGTGCCAGCAGCACCCAGGGTATTGAGCAGTTCTTC
TRBJ1-3 | TRBV6-5 | 16 | TRBD1 | NA | CASSYSAGGSGNTIYF | TGTGCCAGCAGTTACTCGGCAGGGGGCTCTGGAAACACCATATATTTT
TRBJ1-3 | TRBV6-5 | 14 | NA | NA | CASRLDGTRNTIYF | TGTGCCAGCAGACTTGACGGTACTAGAAACACCATATATTTT
TRBJ1-1 | TRBV10-3 | 12 | TRBD1 | few | CATWTGGTEAFF | TGTGCCACCTGGACAGGGGGAACTGAAGCTTTCTTT
TRBJ2-5 | TRBV5-6 | 16 | NA | NA | CASSFTGTYTQETQYF | TGTGCCAGCAGCTTCACCGGGACCTACACACAAGAGACCCAGTACTTC
TRBJ2-2 | TRBV4-3 | 16 | NA | NA | CASSQVASPNTGELFF | TGCGCCAGCAGCCAAGTGGCTAGCCCGAACACCGGGGAGCTGTTTTTT
TRBJ2-1 | TRBV7-9 | 14 | TRBD2 | NA | CASSSGSSYNEQFF | TGTGCCAGCAGCAGCGGGAGCTCCTACAATGAGCAGTTCTTC
TRBJ1-1 | TRBV28 | 15 | TRBD1 | few | CASTRGGTGSPEAFF | TGTGCCAGCACCAGGGGAGGGACAGGGTCACCTGAAGCTTTCTTT
TRBJ1-4 | TRBV28 | 14 | NA | NA | CASIAAGTNEKLFF | TGTGCCAGCATAGCGGCGGGAACTAATGAAAAACTGTTTTTT
TRBJ2-2 | TRBV6-1 | 16 | TRBD2 | NA | CASKREWAANTGELFF | TGTGCCAGCAAGCGGGAGTGGGCGGCGAACACCGGGGAGCTGTTTTTT
TRBJ2-1 | TRBV29-1 | 13 | NA | NA | CSVPGGYNNEQFF | TGCAGCGTCCCTGGAGGGTACAACAATGAGCAGTTCTTC
TRBJ2-7 | TRBV6-2/TRBV6-3 | 14 | NA | once | CASAAGLLSYEQYF | TGTGCCAGCGCCGCAGGTCTTCTCTCCTACGAGCAGTACTTC
TRBJ2-3 | TRBV7-2 | 15 | NA | few | CASSFQVGSTDTQYF | TGTGCCAGCAGCTTTCAAGTCGGGAGCACAGATACGCAGTATTTT
TRBJ2-3 | TRBV20-1 | 18 | NA | NA | CSARLGGREGGAADTQYF | TGCAGTGCTAGATTAGGGGGCCGCGAGGGGGGGGCGGCAGATACGCAGTATTTT
TRBJ2-2 | TRBV28 | 15 | TRBD1 | few | CASAQGTPNTGELFF | TGTGCCAGCGCACAGGGGACACCGAACACCGGGGAGCTGTTTTTT
TRBJ2-1 | TRBV20-1 | 14 | NA | NA | CSALHSFEYNEQFF | TGCAGTGCTCTTCATTCGTTCGAATACAATGAGCAGTTCTTC
TRBJ1-1 | TRBV5-1 | 12 | NA | few | CASYNRVTEAFF | TGCGCCAGCTACAACAGGGTCACTGAAGCTTTCTTT
TRBJ2-2 | TRBV21-1 | 15 | NA | NA | CASSKGGENTGELFF | TGTGCCAGCAGCAAAGGGGGGGAGAACACCGGGGAGCTGTTTTTT
TRBJ2-2 | TRBV10-3 | 12 | NA | few | CAISDGTGELFF | TGTGCCATCAGTGACGGCACCGGGGAGCTGTTTTTT
TRBJ1-5 | TRBV12-3/TRBV12-4 | 14 | NA | few | CASTPGAVGRPQHF | TGTGCCAGCACCCCCGGGGCAGTTGGGCGGCCCCAGCATTTT
TRBJ2-1 | TRBV15 | 13 | NA | NA | CATSRGLRGEQFF | TGTGCCACCAGCAGAGGACTACGCGGTGAGCAGTTCTTC
TRBJ1-5 | TRBV7-9 | 12 | NA | NA | CASSLPDQPQHF | TGTGCCAGCAGCTTACCGGATCAGCCCCAGCATTTT
TRBJ2-1 | TRBV2 | 15 | NA | few | CASSEGVNSYNEQFF | TGTGCCAGCAGTGAAGGTGTCAACTCCTACAATGAGCAGTTCTTC
TRBJ2-7 | TRBV29-1 | 13 | TRBD1 | once | CSVGSPGGNEQYF | TGCAGCGTTGGAAGCCCAGGGGGAAACGAGCAGTACTTC
TRBJ2-3 | TRBV6-5 | 13 | NA | NA | CASSSPTRGTQYF | TGTGCCAGCAGCTCCCCCACGAGGGGTACGCAGTATTTT